In its sample, the clone carrying this T cell receptor (beta chain) was seen a few times. The antigen is not known. This sample stems from a study of identical twins. Findings and limits, study-wide: Alpha sequences that were out-of-frame and twin-shared showed an excess of low generation probability.

With template switching, a universal primer site was added, and the cDNA carried unique molecular identifiers. TCRdb itself ran the 5' RACE reads through MiXCR, one entry per CDR3 protein. The top ten clones hold about 0.5% of a sample with 400,000 to 600,000 distinct CDR3 sequences, about a fifth of them seen once. Losses at the gene ends were 10 bases for V and 3 bases for J; bases not matched to a gene: 11. The CDR3 is 15 amino acids. Germline loops: CDR1 ENHRY, CDR2 SYGVKD. Every sampled donor was Caucasian and healthy. The same data also went into a second study, on yellow fever vaccine responses in identical twins.

J is TRBJ2-3 and V is TRBV10-3, with TRBD2 matching over 9 bases. The origin of this receptor is a woman under 30 in good health. Sequences were obtained from CD4+ T cells sorted from blood. The CDR3 sequence is CATNGAGGRTDTQYF. DNA for the CDR3: TGTGCCACCAACGGAGCGGGAGGTCGGACAGATACGCAGTATTTT.